Below, one T cell receptor beta chain is given with its context. The target antigen is unknown. The sample comes from a study of shared clonotypes between healthy human individuals. On the study more broadly: CD8 memory received one plate per donor, CD8 naive two, CD4 memory three and CD4 naive three.

The V end was cut by 3 bases, the J end by 6 bases, with 12 bases between. The CDR3 loop spans 13 amino acids. The germline CDR1 and CDR2 sequences are LNHDA and SQIVND (reference sequence). Study-wide points: Relative to clonotypes present in all four donors, those not shared had lower generation probabilities. Inspection by rarefaction showed sorted-subset sequencing to be incomplete despite large depth.

Sorted-subset replicate PCRs used 200 ng of genomic DNA. This amount corresponded to some 32,000 T cell genomes. Generated by immunoSEQ multiplex PCR, the TCRdb table keeps only in-frame clones and is missing some. Of approximately 98,000 clones detected, over 65% appear once; the ten largest clones hold around 26%. This TCR derives from a woman in her 30s in good health. Input material: memory CD8+ T cells sorted from blood. Subset indicated: CD45RO+ cells pooled with CCR7-negative TemRA cells. The chain is built from TRBV19 and TRBJ2-7; D is unclear. CDR3 coding DNA: TGTGCCAGTAGTATTTTCTTGGGATCCGAGCAGTACTTC. Protein sequence: CASSIFLGSEQYF.